This TCR beta chain was captured in a study of identical twins. The study, taken as a whole, reports: Invariant populations such as MAIT and iNKT cells could partly muddle zero-insertion analyses.

The V and J ends lost 4 bases and 7 bases respectively, with 16 bases between them. Germline V CDR1 and CDR2: SGHVS, FQNEAQ. This CDR3 spans 15 amino acids. As to this clonotype: The antigen remains undetermined.

Via MiXCR, TCRdb re-called the 5' RACE reads, giving one row per CDR3 protein. Of roughly 250,000 distinct CDR3 sequences in the sample, over 12% were seen once. The chain carries TRBV7-8 and TRBJ1-4, with D possibly being TRBD1 (5 bases). Specimen: memory (CD45RO+) T cells sorted from blood. The TCR was taken from a woman aged 18-29 years in good health. The CDR3 reads CASSYLPGEAEKLFF. The CDR3 DNA reads as TGTGCCAGCAGCTACCTACCGGGGGAAGCTGAAAAACTGTTTTTT. Together with reference TRBV7-8 and TRBJ1-4, the CDR3 gives the full variable domain: GAGVSQSPRYKVAKRGQDVALRCDPISGHVSLFWYQQALGQGPEFLTYFQNEAQLDKSGLPSDRFFAERPEGSVSTLKIQRTQQEDSAVYLCASSYLPGEAEKLFFGSGTQLSVL.